Below are 18 T cell receptor beta chains sequenced from a single sample in a study of radiotherapy plus CTLA-4 blockade in lung cancer. TCRdb keeps only in-frame clones here, not all; method: immunoSEQ multiplex PCR. The sample contains around 70,000 clones, about nine tenths of which appear only once. Sequencing was performed on peripheral blood, taken from a patient treated with radiotherapy plus ipilimumab. These TCRs come from a human donor with non-small cell lung cancer that progressed on radiotherapy plus ipilimumab.

V gene TRBV9 combines with J gene TRBJ2-3, with 7 bases fitting TRBD2. Germline V gene data show CDR1 as SGDLS and CDR2 as YYNGEE. This CDR3 has 14 residues. V lost 7 bases and J lost 0; bases outside the gene matches: 5. CDR3 protein: CASGLAASTDTQYF. The CDR3 DNA reads TGTGCCAGCGGGCTAGCGGCTAGCACAGATACGCAGTATTTT.

The rearrangement joins TRBV9 to TRBJ1-2; tentatively, D is TRBD1 (5 bases). V was clipped by 3 bases and J by 0 bases, with 9 bases between them. This CDR3 is built from 14 residues. In germline, CDR1 is SGDLS, CDR2 YYNGEE. For the CDR3, the DNA is TGTGCCAGCAGCGAGGACAACCCTAACTATGGCTACACCTTC. Translation: CASSEDNPNYGYTF.

The chain joins TRBV27 to TRBJ2-1; 9 nucleotides agree with TRBD2. The V and J ends lost 5 bases and 4 bases, in that order; junction bases with no gene match: 9. Germline CDR1 is MNHEY and CDR2 is SMNVEV (reference sequence). The CDR3 is 16 amino acids. In nucleotides, the CDR3 is TGTGCCAGCAGTGGGGGTAGCGGGAGCTTTTACAATGAGCAGTTCTTC. It specifies CASSGGSGSFYNEQFF.

The chain links TRBV14 to TRBJ1-3, with D unresolved. The length of the CDR3 is 14 residues. Germline CDR1 is SGHDN and CDR2 is FVKESK. With 4 bases removed from V and 4 bases from J, the gap between germline ends came to 11 bases. DNA for the CDR3: TGTGCCAGCAGCCTCAAGGGATTGGGAAACACCATATATTTT. Its translation is CASSLKGLGNTIYF.

In this sample, this clone turned up once. J is TRBJ1-1 and V is TRBV9; a possible D gene is TRBD1 (6 bases). Per the germline V gene, CDR1 is SGDLS and CDR2 is YYNGEE. The CDR3 length is 17 residues. V was cut by 0 bases and J by 1 base, with 16 bases left in between. CDR3 loop: CASSVDPPGGANTEAFF. The CDR3 DNA is TGTGCCAGCAGCGTAGACCCACCCGGGGGGGCGAACACTGAAGCTTTCTTT.

This clone was picked up a small number of times. The rearrangement uses TRBV7-2 and TRBJ2-3, with TRBD2 identical over 7 bases. The length of the CDR3 is 17 residues. V shed 1 base, J shed 2 bases, and the junction held 9 bases outside the gene matches. Germline assignment: CDR1 SGHTA and CDR2 FQGNSA. The DNA of the CDR3 is TGTGCCAGCAGCTTAGTCGTCGCTAGCGGATTCACAGATACGCAGTATTTT. It translates to CASSLVVASGFTDTQYF. The full variable domain, completed using reference TRBV7-2 and TRBJ2-3, is GAGVSQSPSNKVTEKGKDVELRCDPISGHTALYWYRQSLGQGLEFLIYFQGNSAPDKSGLPSDRFSAERTGGSVSTLTIQRTQQEDSAVYLCASSLVVASGFTDTQYFGPGTRLTVL.

This clone was found once. V usage is TRBV18 and J usage is TRBJ2-1; 9 nucleotides agree with TRBD1. Germline CDR1 reads KGHSH; CDR2 reads LQKENI. CDR3 length equals 18 residues. J lost 0 bases, V lost 5 bases, and 11 bases had no gene match. The CDR3 coding sequence is TGTGCCAGCTCATCCGGGACAGGGCTCGGGAGCTCCTACAATGAGCAGTTCTTC. Protein product: CASSSGTGLGSSYNEQFF.

V and J are TRBV7-8 and TRBJ1-1; D is ambiguous. Trimming took 1 base from V and 1 from J, leaving 4 bases between them. Germline V gives CDR1 SGHVS, CDR2 FQNEAQ. The CDR3 length is 13 residues. The CDR3 region is CASSLEQNTEAFF. Written as DNA, the CDR3 is TGTGCCAGCAGCTTAGAACAGAACACTGAAGCTTTCTTT.

This clone was seen a handful of times. The chain employs TRBV28 and TRBJ2-7, with a possible D match to TRBD1 (5 bases). There are 14 residues in the CDR3. Trimming shortened V by 4 bases and J by 0 bases, and 10 bases separated the two germline ends. Germline V CDR1 and CDR2: MDHEN, SYDVKM. The CDR3 coding sequence is TGTGCCAGCAGTTCCCGACAGACCTCCTACGAGCAGTACTTC. It codes for CASSSRQTSYEQYF.

The V gene is TRBV19, the J gene TRBJ1-5; D is ambiguous. CDR3 length equals 15 residues. Per the germline V gene, CDR1 is LNHDA and CDR2 is SQIVND (reference sequence). V lost 3 bases and J lost 0, with 9 bases in between. The CDR3, as DNA: TGTGCCAGTAGTATTCGTCCAGCTAGCAATCAGCCCCAGCATTTT. Protein sequence: CASSIRPASNQPQHF.

The chain recombines TRBV28 with TRBJ1-2, with D uncertain. The CDR3 covers 12 residues. The V gene's germline CDR1 is MDHEN and CDR2 SYDVKM. V was cut by 6 bases and J by 4 bases, with 9 bases left in between. As DNA, the CDR3 is TGTGCCAGCAGCCCCCCCGGCTATGGCTACACCTTC. It codes for CASSPPGYGYTF.

The rearrangement joins TRBV6-6 to TRBJ1-2; D remains unclear. The germline gives CDR1 MNHNY, CDR2 SVGAGI (reference sequence). Between the trimmed V and J ends, which lost 5 bases and 3 bases, there was a span of 16 bases. CDR3 length: 15 amino acids. The CDR3 region is CASSPRRTVDYGYTF. The CDR3 DNA is TGTGCCAGCAGTCCTAGAAGGACTGTCGACTATGGCTACACCTTC.

J is TRBJ2-3 and V is TRBV27; 7 nucleotides line up with TRBD1. The CDR3 is 14 amino acids. V lost 6 bases, J lost 1 base, and 4 bases stayed unmatched. CDR1 MNHEY and CDR2 SMNVEV come from the germline V gene (reference sequence). The CDR3 protein is CASSGTARTDTQYF. In DNA form, the CDR3 reads TGTGCCAGCAGCGGGACAGCTCGCACAGATACGCAGTATTTT.

The chain carries TRBV28 and TRBJ1-2, with D uncertain. Germline V gene data show CDR1 as MDHEN and CDR2 as SYDVKM. Deletions cut 2 bases from V and 7 bases from J, with 8 bases between. CDR3 length: 12 amino acids. CDR3 sequence: CASSLKRGGYTF. CDR3 in DNA: TGTGCCAGCAGTTTAAAGCGCGGTGGCTACACCTTC.

This clone was seen a single time. The chain is built from TRBV29-1 and TRBJ2-1; TRBD2 agrees at 7 bases. Germline trimming cut 4 bases from V and 6 bases from J; bases unmatched to any gene: 9. Per germline, CDR1 SQVTM and CDR2 ANQGSEA. The CDR3 has 14 residues. The CDR3 DNA follows: TGCAGCGTTGCGGGGGACTATTGGTTCAATGAGCAGTTCTTC. Its protein product is CSVAGDYWFNEQFF.

This chain connects TRBV30 to TRBJ1-5; D gene unclear. Germline V CDR1 and CDR2: GTSNPN, SVGIG (reference sequence). The CDR3 runs 15 residues. V was cut by 2 bases and J by 0 bases, with 11 bases left in between. CDR3 sequence: CAWSKGLNSNQPQHF. Written as DNA, the CDR3 is TGTGCCTGGAGTAAGGGTCTCAATAGCAATCAGCCCCAGCATTTT.

V and J are TRBV27 and TRBJ2-3, with D possibly being TRBD2 (6 bases). Looked up from germline, CDR1 is MNHEY and CDR2 is SMNVEV (reference sequence). V lost 4 bases and J lost 4, with 18 bases in between. The CDR3 totals 16 residues. CDR3 nucleotides: TGTGCCAGCAGTTCCCCTTTCCGGGGAGGCGCAGATACGCAGTATTTT. It codes for CASSSPFRGGADTQYF.

The chain is built from TRBV5-4 and TRBJ1-1; possibly TRBD1 for D (6 bases). V lost 6 bases to trimming and J lost 4 bases, with 13 bases between them. The germline CDR1 and CDR2 sequences are SGHNT and YYREEE (reference sequence). The length of the CDR3 is 13 residues. CDR3 nucleotides: TGTGCCAGCACCATGACAGGCACCACTGAAGCTTTCTTT. This gives the protein CASTMTGTTEAFF.